A single sample is the source of the 29 T cell receptor beta chains below, sequenced in a study of T cell repertoires in cytomegalovirus infection. TCRdb redid the calling of the reads with MiXCR, one entry per CDR3 protein. The repertoire consists of around 100,000 distinct CDR3 sequences, with about 22% occurring once and the leading ten covering about two fifths. Specimen: CD8+ T cells from PBMCs. Receptors were obtained from a human donor in good health (CMV status not recorded). Some clones in this sample may be carry-over from other donors' samples.

With respect to this clonotype: This may arise from a read error, as a much more abundant clone is one base away. The V and J genes are TRBV11-2 and TRBJ2-3, with D uncertain. Germline CDR1 reads SGHAT; CDR2 reads FQNNGV. This CDR3 has 10 amino acids. CDR3 residues: CAGSYDTQYF. In DNA, the CDR3 is TGTGCCGGCAGTTACGATACGCAGTATTTT.

This clonotype was detected only a few times. The chain is built from TRBV28 and TRBJ2-3; tentatively, D is TRBD1 or TRBD2 (5 bases each). The CDR3 runs 15 residues. Trimming removed 3 bases at V and 0 bases at J, with 10 bases between. Germline V CDR1 and CDR2: MDHEN, SYDVKM. CDR3 loop: CASSFPRGSTDTQYF. Here the CDR3 DNA reads TGTGCCAGCAGTTTTCCGAGGGGTAGCACAGATACGCAGTATTTT.

This clonotype showed up just a few times. This chain links TRBV2 with TRBJ2-1; no firm D call. This CDR3 has 15 residues. V shed 3 bases and J shed 4 bases, with 13 bases lying between them. Germline V gene lookup returns CDR1 SNHLY and CDR2 FYNNEI. The CDR3 sequence is CASSDSRAPYNEQFF. CDR3 in DNA: TGTGCCAGCAGTGATTCACGCGCGCCATACAATGAGCAGTTCTTC.

CDR3 region: CASSLAGVPSYEQYF. The CDR3 DNA follows: TGTGCCAGCAGCTTGGCAGGGGTCCCCTCCTACGAGCAGTACTTC. The V and J genes are TRBV5-5 and TRBJ2-7; D possibly corresponds to TRBD1 (6 bases). Trimming removed 0 bases from V and 0 bases from J, with 10 bases in between. This CDR3 spans 15 amino acids. Germline lookup yields CDR1 SGHKS and CDR2 YYEKEE (reference sequence).

Only a few counts were recorded for this clonotype. The chain carries TRBV20-1 and TRBJ1-2; 12 nucleotides match TRBD1. Per the germline V gene, CDR1 is DFQATT and CDR2 is SNEGSKA (reference sequence). The J segment lost 6 bases and the V segment lost 6 bases, leaving 14 bases of the junction unmatched. This CDR3 has 16 amino acids. Here the CDR3 DNA reads TGCAGTGCGCGGGACAGGGGGCGCAGTACTCGCGATGGCTACACCTTC. It codes for CSARDRGRSTRDGYTF.

In its sample, this clonotype was seen many times. V is TRBV7-2 and J is TRBJ2-1; 10 bases match TRBD2. Germline CDR1 reads SGHTA; CDR2 reads FQGNSA. The ends lost 7 bases at V and 2 bases at J; junction bases unmatched: 5. The CDR3 loop spans 15 amino acids. CDR3 nucleotides: TGTGCCAGCATTCTCGGGACTAGCGCCTACAATGAGCAGTTCTTC. Its translation is CASILGTSAYNEQFF.

The chain carries TRBV11-2 and TRBJ2-2; 10 nucleotides agree with TRBD2. Germline V gives CDR1 SGHAT, CDR2 FQNNGV. Unmatched junction bases numbered 12, after V lost 4 bases and J lost 7 bases. This CDR3 comprises 17 residues. The CDR3 nucleotides read TGTGCCAGCAGCTCAATGGGGCTAGCGGGAGAACACGGGGAGCTGTTTTTT. Its translation is CASSSMGLAGEHGELFF.

The V and J genes are TRBV20-1 and TRBJ2-1, with 9 bases that match TRBD1. The V and J ends lost 2 bases and 7 bases, in that order; junction bases with no gene match: 9. Germline-derived CDR1 and CDR2 are DFQATT and SNEGSKA (reference sequence). This CDR3 comprises 15 residues. For the CDR3, the DNA is TGCAGTGCTAGAATGAAGGACAGGGGTCCGAATGAGCAGTTCTTC. It is translated as CSARMKDRGPNEQFF.

The rearrangement links TRBV4-1 to TRBJ2-7; D is unresolved. V lost 0 bases, J lost 3 bases, and 12 bases lay in between. CDR3 length: 15 amino acids. Looked up from germline, CDR1 is MGHRA and CDR2 is YSYEKL. CDR3 residues: CASSQELATNYEQYF. The DNA for the CDR3 is TGCGCCAGCAGCCAAGAATTGGCGACCAACTACGAGCAGTACTTC.

The chain couples TRBV27 to TRBJ2-2, with 10 bases aligning to TRBD2. This CDR3 spans 18 amino acids. From germline, CDR1 is MNHEY and CDR2 SMNVEV (reference sequence). The V gene end was trimmed by 0 bases and the J gene end by 7 bases; junction bases not matched to a gene: 11. The CDR3 loop reads CASSLSAPSGSVHGELFF. Written as DNA, the CDR3 is TGTGCCAGCAGTTTATCGGCGCCTAGCGGGAGCGTTCACGGGGAGCTGTTTTTT.

The V and J genes are TRBV18 and TRBJ1-5; D might be TRBD1 (5 bases). Germline CDR1 and CDR2: KGHSH and LQKENI. Trimming took off 3 bases at V and 0 bases at J, with 12 bases between the two ends. The CDR3 extends over 16 amino acids. The CDR3 bases are TGTGCCAGCTCACCGACAGTTTCAGATAGCAATCAGCCCCAGCATTTT. Translation: CASSPTVSDSNQPQHF.

The genes are TRBV28 and TRBJ1-5; maybe TRBD1 (5 bases). Trimming cost V 2 bases and J 5 bases, with 10 bases left between them. The CDR3 contains 14 residues. Germline loops: CDR1 MDHEN, CDR2 SYDVKM. DNA for the CDR3: TGTGCCAGCAGTTTAGGGGGGATAGATCAGCCCCAGCATTTT. Its translation: CASSLGGIDQPQHF.

This clonotype was seen more than once but under ten times. The chain is built from TRBV7-9 and TRBJ2-5; the match to TRBD1 covers 7 bases. The CDR3 totals 15 residues. Trimming at V came to 2 bases and at J to 0 bases, leaving 3 bases not matched to a gene. Germline V gene sequence: CDR1 SEHNR, CDR2 FQNEAQ (reference sequence). The CDR3 region is CASSLTGVNQETQYF. CDR3 in DNA: TGTGCCAGCAGCTTAACAGGGGTCAACCAAGAGACCCAGTACTTC. Combining the CDR3 with reference TRBV7-9 and TRBJ2-5 gives the whole variable domain DTGVSQNPRHKITKRGQNVTFRCDPISEHNRLYWYRQTLGQGPEFLTYFQNEAQLEKSRLLSDRFSAERPKGSFSTLEIQRTEQGDSAMYLCASSLTGVNQETQYFGPGTRLLVL.

This clonotype has just a few counts. The J gene is TRBJ2-5, the V gene TRBV6-2 or TRBV6-3; D unresolved. V lost 6 bases and J lost 4, with 15 bases in between. Germline V gene lookup returns CDR1 MNHEY and CDR2 SVGEGT. This CDR3 has 14 amino acids. CDR3 bases: TGTGCCAGCAGCTCAGGAGACTTAGTAGAGACCCAGTACTTC. Encoded protein: CASSSGDLVETQYF.

This clonotype came up many times. This chain joins TRBV7-2 and TRBJ2-1, with 7 positions matching TRBD2. V gave up 7 bases and J gave up 10 bases; unmatched junction bases: 10. The V gene's germline CDR1 is SGHTA and CDR2 FQGNSA. This CDR3 comprises 13 residues. CDR3 DNA: TGTGCCAGCACATCCCCAGGAGCGGGGGAGCAGTTCTTC. Protein: CASTSPGAGEQFF.

This clonotype occurred many times. The V call is TRBV7-2, the J call TRBJ2-5; the D is unclear. The length of the CDR3 is 15 residues. The V end lost 2 bases, the J end lost 0 bases, and 10 bases lay between the germline ends. CDR1 and CDR2 from the germline V gene are SGHTA and FQGNSA. CDR3 DNA: TGTGCCAGCAGCTTAAGGGCAGATTACCAAGAGACCCAGTACTTC. Protein product: CASSLRADYQETQYF.

In this sample, this clonotype turned up a few times. The V call is TRBV12-3 or TRBV12-4, the J call TRBJ2-7, with D uncertain. This CDR3 has 13 amino acids. Trimming left V 4 bases short and J 8 bases short, with 15 bases between. For the CDR3, the DNA is TGTGCCAGCAGTTCTGGACCCGGAAATAAGCAGTACTTC. It codes for CASSSGPGNKQYF.

This clonotype showed up just a few times. The rearrangement links TRBV20-1 to TRBJ2-1, with a weak D call TRBD2 (6 bases). The CDR3 consists of 17 residues. Per germline, CDR1 DFQATT and CDR2 SNEGSKA (reference sequence). V was cut by 6 bases and J by 0 bases, with 21 bases left in between. In DNA, the CDR3 is TGCAGTGCATCCCTAGCACTAGCCGCGAGCTCCTACAATGAGCAGTTCTTC. This encodes CSASLALAASSYNEQFF.

The V gene is TRBV6-2 or TRBV6-3, the J gene TRBJ1-1, with 7 bases aligning to TRBD1. The germline V gene has CDR1 MNHEY and CDR2 SVGEGT. There are 15 residues in the CDR3. V lost 5 bases and J lost 1; bases outside the gene matches: 7. The CDR3: CASSRQGLTNTEAFF. CDR3 nucleotides: TGTGCCAGCAGTCGACAGGGACTGACGAACACTGAAGCTTTCTTT.

There are many counts of this clonotype. V is TRBV11-2 and J is TRBJ2-5, with D possibly matching TRBD1 (5 bases). Trimming removed 1 base from V and 2 bases from J, with 14 bases in between. Germline CDR1 and CDR2: SGHAT and FQNNGV. CDR3 length: 16 amino acids. CDR3: CASSLGTSPLQETQYF. The CDR3 nucleotides read TGTGCCAGCAGCTTAGGGACAAGCCCCTTACAAGAGACCCAGTACTTC.

This clonotype was counted between two and nine times. This chain connects TRBV28 to TRBJ2-3, with 10 bases aligning to TRBD2. From germline, CDR1 is MDHEN and CDR2 SYDVKM. The CDR3 runs 15 residues. V was pared by 6 bases and J by 1 base, with 4 bases of the junction left unmatched. CDR3 amino acids: CASSGTSEGTDTQYF. The DNA of the CDR3 is TGTGCCAGCAGCGGGACTAGCGAAGGCACAGATACGCAGTATTTT.

This clonotype was observed a few times. This sequence joins TRBV12-3 or TRBV12-4 and TRBJ2-4, with D possibly matching TRBD1 (6 bases). V lost 4 bases, J lost 11 bases, and 12 bases lay in between. The CDR3 has 12 residues. The CDR3 DNA reads as TGTGCCAGCAGTTATGGCCGGACAGTTCAGTACTTC. It yields the protein CASSYGRTVQYF.

The rearrangement uses TRBV7-9 and TRBJ2-2; either TRBD1 or TRBD2 may supply D (6 bases each). Trimming cost V 5 bases and J 0 bases, with 13 bases left between them. Germline values: CDR1 SEHNR, CDR2 FQNEAQ (reference sequence). CDR3 length: 16 residues. For the CDR3, the DNA is TGTGCCAGCAGCAAACTAGGGGGGACGAACACCGGGGAGCTGTTTTTT. The encoded protein is CASSKLGGTNTGELFF.

This clonotype was seen a few times. The CDR3 coding sequence is TGTGCCAGCAGCCCGCCCCAAGGACTCTACGAGCAGTACTTC. Its translation is CASSPPQGLYEQYF. V and J are TRBV7-2 and TRBJ2-7; possibly TRBD2 for D (5 bases). CDR1 SGHTA and CDR2 FQGNSA come from the germline V gene. The CDR3 length is 14 residues. Trimming shortened V by 5 bases and J by 3 bases, and 14 bases separated the two germline ends.

The gene calls are TRBV25-1 and TRBJ2-7, with a weak D call TRBD1 (6 bases). Germline V gene lookup returns CDR1 MGHDK and CDR2 SYGVNS. V lost 8 bases and J lost 3, with 11 bases in between. This CDR3 has 12 residues. The CDR3 here is CASGDTYYEQYF. As DNA, the CDR3 is TGTGCCAGCGGGGACACATACTACGAGCAGTACTTC.

This rearrangement joins TRBV19 to TRBJ2-2; D is ambiguous. V lost 1 base and J lost 4, with 7 bases in between. The germline V gene has CDR1 LNHDA and CDR2 SQIVND (reference sequence). The CDR3 is 14 residues long. CDR3 residues: CASSIVLGTGELFF. CDR3 nucleotide sequence: TGTGCCAGTAGTATAGTGTTAGGCACCGGGGAGCTGTTTTTT.

This clonotype has ten or more counts. The CDR3 region is CASSLVGRGPLEAFF. CDR3 DNA: TGTGCCAGCAGCTTAGTTGGCAGGGGGCCCTTGGAAGCTTTCTTT. J is TRBJ1-1 and V is TRBV7-2; 8 bases match TRBD1. Trimming cost V 1 base and J 8 bases; bases outside gene matches: 9. Germline V gene lookup returns CDR1 SGHTA and CDR2 FQGNSA. This CDR3 contains 15 residues. The full variable domain, rest sourced from reference TRBV7-2 and TRBJ1-1, is GAGVSQSPSNKVTEKGKDVELRCDPISGHTALYWYRQSLGQGLEFLIYFQGNSAPDKSGLPSDRFSAERTGGSVSTLTIQRTQQEDSAVYLCASSLVGRGPLEAFFGQGTRLTVV.

CDR3 sequence reads: CASSLGEGAESTDTQYF. CDR3 in DNA: TGTGCCAGCAGCCTGGGAGAGGGAGCCGAAAGCACAGATACGCAGTATTTT. V usage is TRBV6-5 and J usage is TRBJ2-3; D is possibly TRBD2 (5 bases). This CDR3 is built from 17 residues. Trimming removed 6 bases from V and 0 bases from J, with 19 bases in between. CDR1 and CDR2 from the germline V gene are MNHEY and SVGAGI.

The table lists this clonotype with a few counts. The chain links TRBV20-1 to TRBJ2-3, with 10 bases lining up with TRBD2. This CDR3 is built from 18 residues. Germline CDR1 DFQATT, CDR2 SNEGSKA (reference sequence). With V trimmed by 6 bases and J by 3 bases, 18 bases remained unmatched. The chain's CDR3 is CSAWGETPAGGGTDTQYF. CDR3 nucleotide sequence: TGCAGTGCCTGGGGGGAGACTCCAGCGGGAGGGGGAACAGATACGCAGTATTTT.